Listed below are T cell receptor beta chains from one sample, sequenced in a study of T cells in Graves' hyperthyroidism and ophthalmopathy. Via MiXCR, TCRdb re-called the multiplex PCR reads, giving one row per CDR3 protein. The sample consists of fewer than 750,000 distinct CDR3 sequences, just over 45% of them appearing once. Sequenced sample: peripheral blood or thyroid tissue (not recorded which). All receptors come from a woman aged 18-29 years with Graves' hyperthyroidism. Both conserved end residues are part of each CDR3. A D gene is named only where the DNA matches it firmly. Some rows mark clone size as missing; the rest say once, few, many or name a class of expanded clone.

d_call: NA
v_call: TRBV2
j_call: TRBJ2-2
cdr3_length: 16
clone_size: NA
cdr3_aa: CASSESWGRGTGELFF
cdr3_nt: TGTGCCAGCAGTGAGTCTTGGGGGAGAGGCACCGGGGAGCTGTTTTTT

d_call: NA
v_call: TRBV9
j_call: TRBJ1-1
cdr3_length: 15
clone_size: many
cdr3_aa: CASSVDPGRSAEAFF
cdr3_nt: TGTGCCAGCAGCGTAGATCCAGGGAGGTCCGCTGAAGCTTTCTTT

d_call: TRBD1
v_call: TRBV10-3
j_call: TRBJ1-1
cdr3_length: 17
clone_size: NA
cdr3_aa: CAISARDPGQENTEAFF
cdr3_nt: TGTGCCATCAGTGCAAGAGACCCGGGACAGGAAAACACTGAAGCTTTCTTT

d_call: TRBD1
v_call: TRBV19
j_call: TRBJ1-5
cdr3_length: 17
clone_size: NA
cdr3_aa: CASSMSPGQGANQPQHF
cdr3_nt: TGTGCCAGTAGTATGTCCCCGGGACAGGGGGCCAATCAGCCCCAGCATTTT

d_call: NA
v_call: TRBV25-1
j_call: TRBJ2-2
cdr3_length: 16
clone_size: NA
cdr3_aa: CASSELRAVNTGELSW
cdr3_nt: TGTGCCAGCAGTGAATTGAGGGCAGTGAACACCGGGGAGCTGTCTTGG

d_call: NA
v_call: TRBV5-5
j_call: TRBJ1-2
cdr3_length: 16
clone_size: many
cdr3_aa: CASSTGSFPPNYGYTF
cdr3_nt: TGTGCCAGCAGCACGGGTTCCTTCCCACCTAACTATGGCTACACCTTC

d_call: NA
v_call: TRBV19
j_call: TRBJ1-1
cdr3_length: 14
clone_size: many
cdr3_aa: CASSIMDLNTEAFF
cdr3_nt: TGTGCCAGTAGTATCATGGATCTGAACACTGAAGCTTTCTTT

d_call: NA
v_call: TRBV24-1
j_call: TRBJ2-1
cdr3_length: 18
clone_size: many
cdr3_aa: CATSDFTIGGHSYNEQFF
cdr3_nt: TGTGCCACCAGTGATTTCACGATAGGGGGGCACTCCTACAATGAGCAGTTCTTC

d_call: NA
v_call: TRBV20-1
j_call: TRBJ2-7
cdr3_length: 14
clone_size: NA
cdr3_aa: CSASRTGLPYEQYF
cdr3_nt: TGCAGTGCTAGTAGAACGGGGCTTCCCTACGAGCAGTACTTC

d_call: NA
v_call: TRBV7-2
j_call: TRBJ2-7
cdr3_length: 15
clone_size: many
cdr3_aa: CASSLESLTSYEQYF
cdr3_nt: TGTGCCAGCAGCTTAGAGTCACTTACGAGCTACGAGCAGTACTTC

d_call: TRBD1
v_call: TRBV15
j_call: TRBJ1-2
cdr3_length: 15
clone_size: NA
cdr3_aa: CATSRSGTGYYGYTF
cdr3_nt: TGTGCCACCAGCAGGTCGGGGACAGGGTACTATGGCTACACCTTC

d_call: NA
v_call: TRBV7-9
j_call: TRBJ1-1
cdr3_length: 18
clone_size: many
cdr3_aa: CASRVTGAPRNLNTEAFF
cdr3_nt: TGTGCCAGCAGGGTAACCGGGGCCCCCCGGAATCTGAACACTGAAGCTTTCTTT

d_call: TRBD1
v_call: TRBV20-1
j_call: TRBJ2-6
cdr3_length: 15
clone_size: NA
cdr3_aa: CSARDDWTGDNVLTF
cdr3_nt: TGCAGTGCTAGAGATGATTGGACAGGGGACAACGTCCTGACTTTC